This T cell receptor (beta chain) was identified during a study of metastatic and nonmetastatic thyroid tumors. About the research overall: Both malignant and benign thyroid patients supplied peripheral blood and tumor or nodule tissue samples, across which the repertoires of these patients were then compared. Whole-study results and caveats: Benign nodules reportedly had significantly lower TCR beta diversity than malignant thyroid tumors in blood and tumor.

This clone was recorded at least ten times. The antigen remains unidentified. Not a single patient had been given any form of treatment at any point before undergoing thyroid surgery. Source study methods: For papillary thyroid cancer, a distant-metastasis classifier was constructed from CDR3 differences observed across clinicopathological groups. From the PCR reads, TCRdb re-called clones with MiXCR. The V and J calls were determined by TCRdb, not by the authors. The table records about 27,000 clones, 10% to 15% of them present only once. Germline V lookup: CDR1 SEHNR, CDR2 FQNEAQ (reference sequence). Trimming took off 5 bases at V and 6 bases at J, with 20 bases between the two ends. The length of the CDR3 is 15 residues.

J is TRBJ2-7 and V is TRBV7-9, with D perhaps being TRBD1 or TRBD2 (5 bases each). This receptor was identified in a female donor with papillary thyroid cancer or a benign thyroid nodule (not recorded which). Some clones in this sample may be carry-over from other donors' samples. Material for sequencing was blood. CDR3 nucleotide sequence: TGTGCCAGCAGCACCCTGAGGGGCGCGGTAGGCGAGCAGTACTTC. Its translation is CASSTLRGAVGEQYF.